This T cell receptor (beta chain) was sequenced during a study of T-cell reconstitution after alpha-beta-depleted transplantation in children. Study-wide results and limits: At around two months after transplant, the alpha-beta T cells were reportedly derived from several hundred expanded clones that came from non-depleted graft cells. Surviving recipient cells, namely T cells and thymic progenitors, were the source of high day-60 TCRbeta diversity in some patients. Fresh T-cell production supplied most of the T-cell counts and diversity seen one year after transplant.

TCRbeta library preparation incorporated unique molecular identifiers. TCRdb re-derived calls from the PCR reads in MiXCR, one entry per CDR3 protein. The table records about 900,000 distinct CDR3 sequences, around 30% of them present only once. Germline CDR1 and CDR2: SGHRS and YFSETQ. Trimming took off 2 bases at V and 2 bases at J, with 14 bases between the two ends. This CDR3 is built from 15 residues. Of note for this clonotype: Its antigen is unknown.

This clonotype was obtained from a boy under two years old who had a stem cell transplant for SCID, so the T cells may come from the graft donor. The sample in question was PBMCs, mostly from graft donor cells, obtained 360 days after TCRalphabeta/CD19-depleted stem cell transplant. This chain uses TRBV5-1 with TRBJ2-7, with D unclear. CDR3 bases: TGCGCCAGCAGCTTTGGTGAAACTGCTACCTACGAGCAGTACTTC. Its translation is CASSFGETATYEQYF.